The sequence of this T cell receptor (beta chain) was determined in a study of blood T cell repertoires in COVID-19. At the level of the study: COVID-19 samples, acute and convalescent, were from the United States, Italy and Spain.

Losses at the gene ends were 1 base for V and 0 bases for J; bases not matched to a gene: 5. The V gene's germline CDR1 is MNHEY and CDR2 SVGAGI. The CDR3 sequence is 16 residues long. Enrolled through a virtual design, the participants were between about 18 and 100 years of age and came from about two dozen US areas. People in the exposed group encountered a COVID-19 case within 2 weeks before entering the study. How the authors handled the data: Amplifying reference gene primers gave estimates of nucleated cell counts. The data were produced by immunoSEQ multiplex PCR, yet TCRdb's version contains in-frame clones alone and is incomplete. V, J and clone size are those of that table, while D and trimming were read from the DNA. The sample yields 200,000 to 250,000 clones, 90% seen once.

The genes are TRBV6-5 and TRBJ1-2; 7 bases are shared with TRBD1. The sample comprised PBMCs or T cells enriched from blood (not recorded which). The clonotype comes from a young man who had been exposed to COVID-19. The CDR3 sequence is CASSYFVGTANYGYTF. DNA of the CDR3: TGTGCCAGCAGTTACTTCGTCGGGACAGCTAACTATGGCTACACCTTC.